This T cell receptor (beta chain) stems from a study of response to subunit inactivated influenza vaccine (dated by TCRdb to the late 2010s). Describing the broader study: The study used deep quantitative T cell receptor repertoire profiling to track responses to a trivalent subunit inactivated influenza vaccine. Broader findings and caveats from the paper: The authors proposed that each seasonal influenza vaccination may bring in only a limited number of new T cells.

Libraries were made using RT-PCR. Sequencer: Illumina HiSeq 2500. Starting from the raw public reads, TCRdb applied fastp trimming at Q25, assembled clones with MiXCR and retained in-frame beta chains. All rows with the same CDR3 protein become a single entry with the most common DNA and genes. Present in this sample are around 530,000 distinct CDR3 sequences, 16% of which were seen just once. Less than 4% of the sample lies in the top ten. Trimming at the junction amounts to 5 bases on V and 6 bases on J, and the germline ends lie 20 bases apart. CDR3 length: 15 amino acids, cysteine to phenylalanine. Just CDR3 DNA is preserved here, 45 bases in frame from base 1. The germline V gene provides CDR1 SGHAT and CDR2 FQNNGV. As to this clonotype: Its antigen is not yet known. No base quality values were provided; no much bigger clone lies one nucleotide off.

This material consisted of CD4+ T cells sorted from PBMCs, taken around 2 years after vaccination. The TCR was taken from a man aged 50 to 69 who received an inactivated influenza vaccine. Donor details come from another sample of the same person, matched by shared clones. In this chain, TRBV11-2 is recombined with TRBJ2-7; the D gene cannot be resolved reliably. The sequenced DNA: TGTGCCAGCAGCGACCAGCTCTCCCTCAGCCGCGAGCAGTACTTC. It codes for CASSDQLSLSREQYF.